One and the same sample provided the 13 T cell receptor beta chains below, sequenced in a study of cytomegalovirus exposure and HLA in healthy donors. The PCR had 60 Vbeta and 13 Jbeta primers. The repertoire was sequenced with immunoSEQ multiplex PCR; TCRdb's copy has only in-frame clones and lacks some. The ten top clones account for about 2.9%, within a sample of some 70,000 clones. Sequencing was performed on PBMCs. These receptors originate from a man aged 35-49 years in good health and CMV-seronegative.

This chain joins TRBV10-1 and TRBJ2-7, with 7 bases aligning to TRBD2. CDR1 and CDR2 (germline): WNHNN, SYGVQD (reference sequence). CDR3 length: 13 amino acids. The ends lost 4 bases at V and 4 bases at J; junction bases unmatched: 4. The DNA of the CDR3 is TGCGCCAGCAGTGGAGGCGGGGGATACGAGCAGTACTTC. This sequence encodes CASSGGGGYEQYF.

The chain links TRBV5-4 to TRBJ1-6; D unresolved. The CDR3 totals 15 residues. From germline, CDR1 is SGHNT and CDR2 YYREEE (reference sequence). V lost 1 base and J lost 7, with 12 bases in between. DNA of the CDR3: TGTGCCAGCAGCTTGAGCGGACCGACGAATTCACCCCTCCACTTT. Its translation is CASSLSGPTNSPLHF. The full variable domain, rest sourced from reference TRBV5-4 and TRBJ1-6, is ETGVTQSPTHLIKTRGQQVTLRCSSQSGHNTVSWYQQALGQGPQFIFQYYREEENGRGNFPPRFSGLQFPNYSSELNVNALELDDSALYLCASSLSGPTNSPLHFGNGTRLTVT.

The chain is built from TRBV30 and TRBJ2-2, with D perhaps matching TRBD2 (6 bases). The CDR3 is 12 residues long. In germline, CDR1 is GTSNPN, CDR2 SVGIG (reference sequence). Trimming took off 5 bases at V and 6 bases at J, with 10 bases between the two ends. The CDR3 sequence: CAWGPGAGELFF. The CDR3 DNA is TGTGCCTGGGGACCGGGGGCCGGGGAGCTGTTTTTT.

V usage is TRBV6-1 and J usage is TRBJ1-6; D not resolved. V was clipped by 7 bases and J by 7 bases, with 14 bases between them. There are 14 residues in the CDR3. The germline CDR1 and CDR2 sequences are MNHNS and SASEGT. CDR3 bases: TGTGCCAGCATAGAGACGGGGAGAAATTCACCCCTCCACTTT. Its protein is CASIETGRNSPLHF.

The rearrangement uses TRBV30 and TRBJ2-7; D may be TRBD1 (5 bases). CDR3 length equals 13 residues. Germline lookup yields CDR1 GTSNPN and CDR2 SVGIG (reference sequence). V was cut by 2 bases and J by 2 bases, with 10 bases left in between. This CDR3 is CAWSPGITYEQYF. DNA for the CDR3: TGTGCCTGGAGTCCAGGGATAACCTACGAGCAGTACTTC.

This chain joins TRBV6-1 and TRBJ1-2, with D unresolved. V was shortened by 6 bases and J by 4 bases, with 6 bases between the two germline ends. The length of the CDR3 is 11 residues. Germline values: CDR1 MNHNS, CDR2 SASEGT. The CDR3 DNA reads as TGTGCCAGCAGCGACACCTATGGCTACACCTTC. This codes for CASSDTYGYTF.

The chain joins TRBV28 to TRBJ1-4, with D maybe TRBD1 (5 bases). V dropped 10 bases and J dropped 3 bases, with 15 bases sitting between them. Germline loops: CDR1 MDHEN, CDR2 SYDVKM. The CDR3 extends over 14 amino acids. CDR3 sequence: CATRAGTSNEKLFF. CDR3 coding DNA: TGTGCCACCCGGGCGGGGACCTCTAATGAAAAACTGTTTTTT.

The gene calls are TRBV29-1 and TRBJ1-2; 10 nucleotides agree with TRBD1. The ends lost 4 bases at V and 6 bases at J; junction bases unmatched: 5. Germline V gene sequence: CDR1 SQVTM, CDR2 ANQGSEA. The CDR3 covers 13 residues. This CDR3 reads CSVVGTGVNGYTF. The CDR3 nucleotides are TGCAGCGTTGTGGGGACAGGGGTAAATGGCTACACCTTC.

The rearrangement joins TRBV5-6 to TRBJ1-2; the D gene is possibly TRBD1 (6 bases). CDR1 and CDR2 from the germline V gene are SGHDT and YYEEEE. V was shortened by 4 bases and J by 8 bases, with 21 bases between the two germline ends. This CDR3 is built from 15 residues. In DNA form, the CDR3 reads TGTGCCAGCAGCATGGGGGCCAGGGGATCCATCGGCTACACCTTC. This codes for CASSMGARGSIGYTF.

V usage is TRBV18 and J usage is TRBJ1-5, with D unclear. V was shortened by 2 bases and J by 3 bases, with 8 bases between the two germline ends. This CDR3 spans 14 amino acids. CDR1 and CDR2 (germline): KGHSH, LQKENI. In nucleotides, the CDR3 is TGTGCCAGCTCACCAGGCAAGAACAATCAGCCCCAGCATTTT. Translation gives CASSPGKNNQPQHF.

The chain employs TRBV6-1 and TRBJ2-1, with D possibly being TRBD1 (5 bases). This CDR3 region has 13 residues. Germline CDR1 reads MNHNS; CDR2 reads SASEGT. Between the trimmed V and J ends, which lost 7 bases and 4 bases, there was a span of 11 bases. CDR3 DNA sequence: TGTGCCAGCAACATAGGGGCATACAATGAGCAGTTCTTC. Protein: CASNIGAYNEQFF.

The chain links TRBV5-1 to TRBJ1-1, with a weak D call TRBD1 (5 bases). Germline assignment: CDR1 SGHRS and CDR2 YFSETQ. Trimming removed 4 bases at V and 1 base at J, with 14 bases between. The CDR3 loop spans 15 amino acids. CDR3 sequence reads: CASSDWGSTNTEAFF. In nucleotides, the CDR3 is TGCGCCAGCAGCGATTGGGGCAGCACGAACACTGAAGCTTTCTTT.

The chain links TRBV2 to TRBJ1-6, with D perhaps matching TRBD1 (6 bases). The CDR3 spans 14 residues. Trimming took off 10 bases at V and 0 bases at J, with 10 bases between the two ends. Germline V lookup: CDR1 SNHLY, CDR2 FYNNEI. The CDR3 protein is CANSGDSYNSPLHF. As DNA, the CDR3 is TGTGCCAACTCAGGGGACTCCTATAATTCACCCCTCCACTTT.